Listed below are T cell receptor beta chains from one sample, sequenced in a study of blood T cell repertoires in COVID-19. Generated by immunoSEQ multiplex PCR, the TCRdb table keeps only in-frame clones and is missing some. This table holds around 320,000 clones, under 90% found once. Material for sequencing was PBMCs or T cells enriched from blood (not recorded which). The receptors here all came from a woman between 50 and 59 years old who had been exposed to COVID-19. Each CDR3 is given with its conserved first and last residue. A D gene is named only where the DNA matches it firmly. Some rows mark clone size as missing; the rest say once, few, many or name a class of expanded clone.

V gene	J gene	D gene	clone size	CDR3 DNA	CDR3 protein
TRBV7-8	TRBJ1-6	.	.	TGTGCCAGCAGCGATAGACTCGACGGGAATTCACCCCTCCACTTT	CASSDRLDGNSPLHF
TRBV10-3	TRBJ1-2	TRBD1	once	TGTGCCATCAGTCCCGACAGGGACTATGGCTACACCTTC	CAISPDRDYGYTF
TRBV5-1	TRBJ2-7	.	once	TGCGCCAGCAGCCGAGACATGTCGAGCTCCTACGAGCAGTACTTC	CASSRDMSSSYEQYF
TRBV4-2	TRBJ1-5	.	.	TGTGCCAGCAGCCAGGGGACTGCTATCGATCAGCCCCAGCATTTT	CASSQGTAIDQPQHF
TRBV27	TRBJ2-1	.	.	TGTGCCAGCAAACTACTAGCTTCCAATGAGCAGTTCTTC	CASKLLASNEQFF
TRBV6-5	TRBJ2-1	TRBD1	few	TGTGCCAGCAGAAGCAGGGGGTCCTACAATGAGCAGTTCTTC	CASRSRGSYNEQFF
TRBV7-9	TRBJ2-7	TRBD2	.	TGTGCCAGCAGCTCCCTAGCCACGGTGGCGGGGGGCCTGGACGAGCAGTACTTC	CASSSLATVAGGLDEQYF
TRBV4-1	TRBJ2-1	.	.	TGCGCCAGCAGCCAAGATCGAGGACAGAATAACAATGAGCAGTTCTTC	CASSQDRGQNNNEQFF
TRBV5-4	TRBJ2-5	TRBD2	.	TGTGCCAGCAGCGTCCCCGGACTAGCGGGGGACTCGGCGACCCAGTACTTC	CASSVPGLAGDSATQYF
TRBV27	TRBJ2-3	TRBD2	.	TGTGCCAGCAGACTTAGCGGGGGTCCAGATACGCAGTATTTT	CASRLSGGPDTQYF
TRBV27	TRBJ2-1	.	.	TGTGCCAGCTGCCAACGCGTCCCAGGGTACAATGAGCAGTTCTTC	CASCQRVPGYNEQFF
TRBV5-1	TRBJ2-5	.	.	TGCGCCAGCAGCTTGTACGGCGGTGAAGAGACCCAGTACTTC	CASSLYGGEETQYF
TRBV4-2	TRBJ1-4	.	.	TGTGCCAGCAGCCAAGAGGGGGCAGGGCTGGGAGAAAAACTGTTTTTT	CASSQEGAGLGEKLFF
TRBV6-5	TRBJ2-4	.	.	TGTGCCAGCAGCCAGGGACAAGCACCGGGGAACATTCAGTACTTC	CASSQGQAPGNIQYF
TRBV7-9	TRBJ2-1	.	.	TGTGCCAGCAGCCCGTTGGACAGCCGCCATGAGCAGTTCTTC	CASSPLDSRHEQFF
TRBV23-1	TRBJ2-1	TRBD2	.	TGCGCCAGCAGTCACTCTATAGCGGGTAACTACAATGAGCAGTTCTTC	CASSHSIAGNYNEQFF
TRBV6-1	TRBJ2-5	.	.	TGTGCCAGCAGTGAGGCAGGGGTCGAGACCCAGTACTTC	CASSEAGVETQYF
TRBV7-8	TRBJ1-4	TRBD1	few	TGTGCCAGCAGCCTTCCGACCGGGACAGGGAGTGAAAAACTGTTTTTT	CASSLPTGTGSEKLFF
TRBV18	TRBJ2-2	.	.	TGTGCCAGCTCACCGCGCCAGGGGGGTCCGAACACCGGGGAGCTGTTTTTT	CASSPRQGGPNTGELFF
TRBV6-5	TRBJ1-4	.	.	TGTGCCAGCAGTAAGATCAGGGGCGAAAAACTGTTTTTT	CASSKIRGEKLFF
TRBV11-2	TRBJ2-3	TRBD1	.	TGTGCCAGCAGCTTAGGGGACAGGGACACAGATACGCAGTATTTT	CASSLGDRDTDTQYF
TRBV5-8	TRBJ2-1	.	.	TGTGCCAGCAGCTCCGGAGGGGTTGAGCAGTTCTTC	CASSSGGVEQFF
TRBV9	TRBJ2-1	.	once	TGTGCCAGCAGCGTAGAGGCGGGGTGGAGGGAGCAGTTCTTC	CASSVEAGWREQFF
TRBV6-4	TRBJ1-2	TRBD1	.	TGTGCCAGCAGTAATATTCCCGGGACAGGGCACAACTATGGCTACACCTTC	CASSNIPGTGHNYGYTF
TRBV10-3	TRBJ1-3	.	.	TGTGCCATCAGTGAGAGGGGACTCTCTGGAAACACCATATATTTT	CAISERGLSGNTIYF
TRBV5-4	TRBJ2-5	TRBD2	.	TGTGCCAGCAGCGGGGGACTAGCGGGGGTCCGTCAAGAGACCCAGTACTTC	CASSGGLAGVRQETQYF
TRBV19	TRBJ2-1	TRBD2	few	TGTGCCAGTAGTATCTCGGCTAGCGGGGCCTATGAGCAGTTCTTC	CASSISASGAYEQFF
TRBV6-1	TRBJ1-2	.	.	TGTGCCAGCAGTGAAGCATCGACAGCCGCCGGGGGCTACACCTTC	CASSEASTAAGGYTF
TRBV19	TRBJ2-1	.	.	TGTGCCAGTAGGCTAAACGGCGGTTCGAGCTACAATGAGCAGTTCTTC	CASRLNGGSSYNEQFF
TRBV7-9	TRBJ1-1	.	once	TGTGCCAGCAGGGTAACAGGGATGAACACTGAAGCTTTCTTT	CASRVTGMNTEAFF
TRBV15	TRBJ2-3	TRBD2	.	TGTGCCACCAGCAGAGATCGGGGGGACCGCACAGATACGCAGTATTTT	CATSRDRGDRTDTQYF
TRBV3-1/TRBV3-2	TRBJ2-5	.	.	TGTGCCAGCAGCCATAGTGTAGTAACGGAGACCCAGTACTTC	CASSHSVVTETQYF
TRBV3-1/TRBV3-2	TRBJ2-1	TRBD1	.	TGTGCCAGCAGCCAAGAACCGCAGGGGGCGAATGAGCAGTTCTTC	CASSQEPQGANEQFF